The subject of this entry is one T cell receptor (beta chain). Clones were sequenced by immunoSEQ multiplex PCR, and TCRdb holds only the in-frame ones, with some missing. The sample yields some 200,000 clones, about 79% seen once. The CDR3 contains 15 residues. CDR1 and CDR2 (germline): SGHRS, YFSETQ. The V end was cut by 0 bases, the J end by 5 bases, with 14 bases between. These data come from a study of blood T cell repertoires in COVID-19. About the study: Nucleic acid was either cDNA or gDNA, and it came from T cells, B-cell-depleted T cells, or PBMCs.

The chain combines TRBV5-1 with TRBJ1-1; tentative D call: TRBD1 (6 bases). The sequencing input was peripheral blood. The TCR sequence derives from a man aged 50-59 years with active or convalescent COVID-19. Here the CDR3 DNA reads TGCGCCAGCAGCTTGGATTACAGGGTTGGGACTGAAGCTTTCTTT. It translates to CASSLDYRVGTEAFF. The whole variable domain, remainder taken from reference TRBV5-1 and TRBJ1-1, is KAGVTQTPRYLIKTRGQQVTLSCSPISGHRSVSWYQQTPGQGLQFLFEYFSETQRNKGNFPGRFSGRQFSNSRSEMNVSTLELGDSALYLCASSLDYRVGTEAFFGQGTRLTVV.